The 5 T cell receptor beta chains below were found in one sample sequenced in a study of T cells in Graves' hyperthyroidism and ophthalmopathy. Researchers amplified the TCR beta CDR3 regions from RNA transcripts. TCR CDR3 underwent first-round RT-PCR with the HTBI primer set. A single record per CDR3 protein comes from TCRdb applying MiXCR to the multiplex PCR reads. The sample holds under 750,000 distinct CDR3 sequences, roughly a sixth seen once. The material sequenced was blood. Every receptor here comes from a woman in her forties or fifties with Graves' hyperthyroidism that later progressed to Graves' ophthalmopathy.

The chain uses TRBV27 and TRBJ1-1; weak D call: TRBD1 (6 bases). Germline V gene lookup returns CDR1 MNHEY and CDR2 SMNVEV (reference sequence). This CDR3 has 15 residues. V was pared by 2 bases and J by 3 bases, with 13 bases between. CDR3 in amino acids: CASSLIGGSYTEAFF. The DNA of the CDR3 is TGTGCCAGCAGTTTAATAGGGGGGAGTTACACTGAAGCTTTCTTT.

This clonotype showed up many times. The chain uses TRBV20-1 and TRBJ1-5, with TRBD1 identical over 8 bases. Germline V gene sequence: CDR1 DFQATT, CDR2 SNEGSKA (reference sequence). Trimming removed 3 bases from V and 6 bases from J; junction bases left unmatched: 10. This CDR3 is built from 15 residues. The CDR3 protein is CSASVGTGDSQPQHF. CDR3 DNA sequence: TGCAGTGCTAGCGTCGGGACAGGCGATTCTCAGCCCCAGCATTTT.

This clonotype appeared many times. The chain combines TRBV20-1 with TRBJ1-2; no reliable D call. V was cut by 3 bases and J by 1 base, with 12 bases left in between. Looked up from germline, CDR1 is DFQATT and CDR2 is SNEGSKA (reference sequence). This CDR3 comprises 14 residues. The CDR3 region is CSASGRHSNYGYTF. CDR3 DNA: TGCAGTGCTAGTGGGCGGCACAGTAACTATGGCTACACCTTC.

This clonotype was counted a few times. The rearrangement joins TRBV14 to TRBJ1-4; D gene unclear. The CDR3 consists of 13 residues. V was trimmed by 1 base and J by 7 bases, leaving 7 bases between them. Germline lookup yields CDR1 SGHDN and CDR2 FVKESK. CDR3 coding DNA: TGTGCCAGCAGCCAAGTACGGGGTGAAAAACTGTTTTTT. Translated, it gives CASSQVRGEKLFF.

About this clonotype: This could be a read error, since a much larger clone is one nucleotide away. The V and J genes are TRBV3-1 and TRBJ1-2; D call uncertain. This CDR3 region has 14 residues. Trimming took off 2 bases at V and 1 base at J, with 8 bases between the two ends. Germline V gene sequence: CDR1 LGHDT, CDR2 YNNKEL (reference sequence). CDR3 region: CASSQTRRNYGYTF. CDR3 bases: TGTGCCAGCAGCCAAACCAGGCGTAACTATGGCTACACCTTC.